One sample yielded the 7 T cell receptor beta chains listed below, sequenced in a study of cytomegalovirus exposure and HLA in healthy donors. PCR used 60 Vbeta primers and 13 Jbeta primers. Sequenced by immunoSEQ multiplex PCR; TCRdb stores in-frame clones only, minus some. Of about 98,000 clones listed, around 67% are singletons. Material: PBMCs. These receptors came from a man aged 45-60 years in good health and CMV-seronegative.

The chain carries TRBV7-2 and TRBJ2-5; 10 bases are a match to TRBD2. This CDR3 region has 16 residues. The J segment lost 2 bases and the V segment lost 0 bases, leaving 3 bases of the junction unmatched. The V gene's germline CDR1 is SGHTA and CDR2 FQGNSA. This CDR3 reads CASSLAFSGGQETQYF. The CDR3 nucleotides are TGTGCCAGCAGCTTAGCGTTTAGCGGGGGGCAAGAGACCCAGTACTTC.

The chain links TRBV5-5 to TRBJ2-7; TRBD1 matches at 9 bases. Germline values: CDR1 SGHKS, CDR2 YYEKEE (reference sequence). The CDR3 totals 14 residues. The junction had 4 bases not matched to a gene; V was cut back by 4 bases and J by 2 bases. Here the CDR3 reads CASSLDRGAYEQYF. The DNA for the CDR3 is TGTGCCAGCAGCCTCGACAGGGGGGCCTACGAGCAGTACTTC.

The rearrangement uses TRBV7-8 and TRBJ1-2; D perhaps matches TRBD1 (6 bases). V gave up 1 base and J gave up 3 bases, with 15 bases separating them. The CDR3 loop spans 16 amino acids. CDR1 is SGHVS and CDR2 is FQNEAQ in the germline V gene. This CDR3 reads CASSLGTGHSDYGYTF. DNA of the CDR3: TGTGCCAGCAGCTTAGGGACGGGACATTCAGACTATGGCTACACCTTC.

The chain carries TRBV1 and TRBJ2-4; whether TRBD2, the table's D call, matches the DNA was not checked. TRBV1 has pseudogene status. The CDR3 extends over 20 amino acids. CDR3 bases: TGCACCAGCAGCCAAGCCCCTTTACTAGCGGGGGGCTTAGCCAAAAACATTCAGTACTTC. Translated: CTSSQAPLLAGGLAKNIQYF.

V usage is TRBV18 and J usage is TRBJ2-6, with D possibly being TRBD2 (5 bases). From germline, CDR1 is KGHSH and CDR2 LQKENI. Between the trimmed V and J ends, which lost 3 bases and 2 bases, there was a span of 17 bases. The CDR3 has 18 residues. CDR3 bases: TGTGCCAGCTCACCTTTTTTTTCGGGGAACACTGGGGCCAACGTCCTGACTTTC. It is translated as CASSPFFSGNTGANVLTF.

This clone was counted once. The rearrangement joins TRBV9 to TRBJ2-2; a possible D gene is TRBD2 (5 bases). This CDR3 is 12 amino acids long. The germline V gene has CDR1 SGDLS and CDR2 YYNGEE. V was trimmed by 5 bases and J by 4 bases, leaving 6 bases between them. The chain's CDR3 is CASRGSTGELFF. The CDR3 DNA reads TGTGCCAGCAGAGGGAGCACCGGGGAGCTGTTTTTT.

This clone turned up a few times. The genes are TRBV5-1 and TRBJ1-3; weak D call: TRBD1 (5 bases). V lost 4 bases to trimming and J lost 0 bases, with 17 bases between them. CDR3 length: 17 residues. The germline V gene has CDR1 SGHRS and CDR2 YFSETQ. The CDR3 region is CASSAAGTFSSGNTIYF. The DNA for the CDR3 is TGCGCCAGCAGCGCTGCGGGGACGTTTAGCTCTGGAAACACCATATATTTT.